These 31 T cell receptor beta chains were all obtained from the same sample, sequenced in a study of molecular identifiers for immune sequencing clone quantification. TCRdb processed the PCR reads anew with MiXCR; each CDR3 protein has one entry. The sample has around 470,000 distinct CDR3 sequences; about 25% are singletons. The sequencing sample was made of naive CD8+ T cells from blood, with Jurkat cell RNA spiked in. This sample's subset: FACS-sorted CD8+CD4-CCR7+CD45RA+ naive T cells. The receptors were gathered from a human donor in good health. Some libraries in this study had Jurkat cell RNA spiked in.

J is TRBJ2-7 and V is TRBV19; perhaps D is TRBD1 or TRBD2 (6 bases each). Trimming shortened V by 3 bases and J by 0 bases, and 12 bases separated the two germline ends. CDR3 length equals 15 residues. Germline V lookup: CDR1 LNHDA, CDR2 SQIVND (reference sequence). The CDR3 DNA follows: TGTGCCAGTAGTATTTCGGGGGACACCTCCTACGAGCAGTACTTC. Translating it yields CASSISGDTSYEQYF.

This clonotype was observed a few times. A much larger clone is a single base away; this may be a read error. V gene TRBV28 combines with J gene TRBJ2-5, with D unclear. V dropped 4 bases and J dropped 0 bases, with 18 bases sitting between them. CDR1 and CDR2 from the germline V gene are MDHEN and SYDVKM. The CDR3 is 17 amino acids. CDR3 amino acids: CASSYSPESEYQETQYF. The CDR3, as DNA: TGTGCCAGCAGTTACAGCCCGGAGAGCGAGTACCAAGAGACCCAGTACTTC.

This clonotype was seen a handful of times. CDR3 bases: TGCGCCAGCAGTCAATCCCCGGTTGACCCAGGCTCCCATAAGGTTGATAGCAATCAGCCCCAGCATTTT. This encodes CASSQSPVDPGSHKVDSNQPQHF. The chain is built from TRBV23-1 and TRBJ1-5; no clear D. TRBV23-1 is flagged as an ORF with uncertain function. V shed 0 bases and J shed 0 bases, with 30 bases lying between them. The CDR3 runs to 23 residues.

The table lists this clonotype with a few counts. V is TRBV9 and J is TRBJ2-4; maybe TRBD1 (6 bases). CDR1 is SGDLS and CDR2 is YYNGEE in the germline V gene. CDR3 length equals 14 residues. The V end was cut by 3 bases, the J end by 1 base, with 8 bases between. CDR3 amino acids: CASSGGLAKNIQYF. DNA of the CDR3: TGTGCCAGCAGCGGGGGGCTGGCCAAAAACATTCAGTACTTC.

The chain joins TRBV4-1 to TRBJ1-1, with 7 bases fitting TRBD1. Looked up from germline, CDR1 is MGHRA and CDR2 is YSYEKL. There are 15 residues in the CDR3. With 1 base clipped from V and 4 bases from J, the junction kept 6 bases outside the gene matches. The CDR3 loop is CASSQGAGGATEAFF. In DNA form, the CDR3 reads TGCGCCAGCAGCCAAGGGGCAGGGGGTGCCACTGAAGCTTTCTTT.

The sample holds many counts of this clonotype. This chain connects TRBV15 to TRBJ2-3; TRBD2 agrees at 7 bases. Germline CDR1 is LNHNV and CDR2 is YYDKDF (reference sequence). The CDR3 is 17 residues long. J lost 4 bases, V lost 0 bases, and 10 bases had no gene match. CDR3 nucleotides: TGTGCCACCAGCAGAGATGGGGGGGAGCAAGTCGCAGATACGCAGTATTTT. Its protein is CATSRDGGEQVADTQYF.

This clonotype was counted many times. The chain links TRBV7-9 to TRBJ2-3, with D perhaps matching TRBD1 (5 bases). The CDR3 is made up of 15 amino acids. Looked up from germline, CDR1 is SEHNR and CDR2 is FQNEAQ (reference sequence). Deletions cut 4 bases from V and 2 bases from J, with 13 bases between. DNA for the CDR3: TGTGCCAGCAGCTCTGGGGCAGGGATCACAGATACGCAGTATTTT. Translation: CASSSGAGITDTQYF.

With respect to this clonotype: With a much larger clone just one base away, this may be a read error. J is TRBJ1-3 and V is TRBV29-1, with unresolved D. CDR1 and CDR2 from the germline V gene are SQVTM and ANQGSEA. CDR3 length equals 13 residues. The CDR3 sequence: CGVEDLVLNTIYF. The CDR3 nucleotides read TGCGGCGTTGAAGATCTGGTCTTAAACACCATATATTTT.

This clonotype was detected ten times or more. V is TRBV12-5 and J is TRBJ1-5; D call uncertain. Trimming removed 2 bases from V and 3 bases from J, with 5 bases in between. Germline CDR1 reads LGHNT; CDR2 reads FRNRAP. The CDR3 covers 13 residues. The CDR3 nucleotides read TGTGCTAGTGGTTTGACAGTCAATCAGCCCCAGCATTTT. Residues: CASGLTVNQPQHF.

The chain couples TRBV19 to TRBJ2-1; the match to TRBD1 covers 8 bases. Trimming took 7 bases from V and 9 from J; bases not matched to a gene: 8. This CDR3 is 13 amino acids long. Germline assignment: CDR1 LNHDA and CDR2 SQIVND (reference sequence). The CDR3 DNA is TGTGCCAGTACCTTTCAGGGGGCTAGTGAGCAGTTCTTC. Its translation is CASTFQGASEQFF.

This sequence joins TRBV28 and TRBJ1-4, with TRBD1 matching over 9 bases. Per the germline V gene, CDR1 is MDHEN and CDR2 is SYDVKM. This CDR3 has 15 residues. The J segment lost 5 bases and the V segment lost 5 bases, leaving 6 bases of the junction unmatched. CDR3 sequence (DNA): TGTGCCAGCAGTCCAAGACAGGGGGGGAATGAAAAACTGTTTTTT. Protein product: CASSPRQGGNEKLFF.

V and J are TRBV13 and TRBJ2-7; D may be TRBD1 (7 bases). The CDR3 extends over 16 amino acids. The ends were cut back, 0 bases at V and 6 bases at J, with 18 bases in the middle. Germline V gene data show CDR1 as PRHDT and CDR2 as FYEKMQ (reference sequence). The CDR3 sequence is CASSLGTAGQSIEQYF. For the CDR3, the DNA is TGTGCCAGCAGCTTAGGCACGGCGGGACAGTCAATCGAGCAGTACTTC.

As regards this clonotype: This is likely a read error, given that the CDR3 carries no conserved phenylalanine or tryptophan at its end. The chain recombines TRBV28 with TRBJ2-7; the match to TRBD2 covers 13 bases. Germline V CDR1 and CDR2: MDHEN, SYDVKM. V lost 2 bases, J lost 4 bases, and 5 bases stayed unmatched. This CDR3 region has 16 residues. CDR3 sequence: CASSLVGLAGEYEQYL. CDR3 in DNA: TGTGCCAGCAGTTTAGTCGGACTAGCGGGAGAGTACGAGCAGTACCTC.

The chain has TRBV4-3 and TRBJ2-4; a possible D gene is TRBD2 (5 bases). Per the germline V gene, CDR1 is LGHNA and CDR2 is YSLEER. V was clipped by 1 base and J by 4 bases, with 14 bases between them. This CDR3 is built from 16 residues. DNA of the CDR3: TGCGCCAGCAGCCAAGGAGGGAACGTAGCTAAAAACATTCAGTACTTC. Residues: CASSQGGNVAKNIQYF.

The gene calls are TRBV4-3 and TRBJ2-3; TRBD2 agrees at 9 bases. In germline, CDR1 is LGHNA, CDR2 YSLEER. The CDR3 is 17 amino acids. V lost 0 bases to trimming and J lost 3 bases; unmatched junction nucleotides: 7. CDR3 nucleotide sequence: TGCGCCAGCAGCCAAGAGGCGGGGGGGCTTATAACAGATACGCAGTATTTT. Translating it yields CASSQEAGGLITDTQYF.

In this sample, this clonotype turned up many times. J is TRBJ2-7 and V is TRBV11-2, with a tentative D call TRBD2 (5 bases). The CDR3 sequence is 13 residues long. Germline loops: CDR1 SGHAT, CDR2 FQNNGV. Trimming removed 8 bases from V and 7 bases from J, with 18 bases in between. The CDR3 sequence is CASRPDGVGEQYF. CDR3 coding DNA: TGTGCCAGCCGCCCGGACGGGGTAGGGGAGCAGTACTTC.

Concerning this clonotype itself: This sequence may be a read error, since a much larger clone differs from it by one base. The CDR3 region is CASSDTSGGEETQYF. In DNA, the CDR3 is TGTGCCAGCAGCGATACGTCAGGGGGCGAAGAGACCCAGTACTTC. The V call is TRBV5-4, the J call TRBJ2-5, with TRBD1 identical over 8 bases. The CDR3 covers 15 residues. Germline V gene data show CDR1 as SGHNT and CDR2 as YYREEE (reference sequence). The V segment lost 4 bases and the J segment 3 bases; nucleotides outside the gene matches: 8.

On this clonotype: This may stem from a read error, because a much larger clone lies one nucleotide away. The chain recombines TRBV6-5 with TRBJ2-7, with D maybe TRBD2 (5 bases). This CDR3 spans 16 amino acids. The germline V gene has CDR1 MNHEY and CDR2 SVGAGI. The CDR3 DNA is TGTACCAGCTGTCCAAACACCCGAGGGAGTGTCAGCGAGCAGTACTTC. The encoded protein is CTSCPNTRGSVSEQYF.

The CDR3 spells CASSIYGGDTEAFF. The CDR3 DNA sequence: TGTGCCAGTAGTATCTATGGGGGGGACACTGAAGCTTTCTTT. The chain links TRBV19 to TRBJ1-1; D possibly corresponds to TRBD1 (5 bases). The CDR3 is 14 residues long. Trimming took 3 bases from V and 3 from J, leaving 11 bases between them. The germline CDR1 and CDR2 sequences are LNHDA and SQIVND (reference sequence).

To note about this clonotype: A much larger clone lies a single base off, so this may be a read error. Here the CDR3 reads CASSQVGPGHEQYF. The CDR3 DNA follows: TGTGCCAGCAGCCAAGTGGGTCCGGGCCACGAGCAGTACTTC. J is TRBJ2-7 and V is TRBV14; D unresolved. The CDR3 length is 14 residues. The ends were cut back, 1 base at V and 5 bases at J, with 12 bases in the middle. Germline lookup yields CDR1 SGHDN and CDR2 FVKESK. Complete variable domain (other parts from reference TRBV14 and TRBJ2-7): EAGVTQFPSHSVIEKGQTVTLRCDPISGHDNLYWYRRVMGKEIKFLLHFVKESKQDESGMPNNRFLAERTGGTYSTLKVQPAELEDSGVYFCASSQVGPGHEQYFGPGTRLTVT.

This clonotype appeared many times. V usage is TRBV7-2 and J usage is TRBJ1-1; TRBD1 matches 9 bases. The CDR3 runs to 14 residues. Trimming removed 5 bases from V and 1 base from J; junction bases left unmatched: 2. Per the germline V gene, CDR1 is SGHTA and CDR2 is FQGNSA. The CDR3 protein is CASSTGGANTEAFF. Written as DNA, the CDR3 is TGTGCCAGCAGCACAGGGGGCGCGAACACTGAAGCTTTCTTT.

V and J are TRBV7-9 and TRBJ2-1; 8 bases map to TRBD2. J lost 1 base, V lost 4 bases, and 18 bases had no gene match. The CDR3 extends over 20 amino acids. The V gene's germline CDR1 is SEHNR and CDR2 FQNEAQ (reference sequence). For the CDR3, the DNA is TGTGCCAGCAGCTCGAGCTTCGGGACTAGTAGCGGTGAGTCCTACAATGAGCAGTTCTTC. Translation gives CASSSSFGTSSGESYNEQFF.

The V and J genes are TRBV7-2 and TRBJ2-1; perhaps TRBD2 as D (5 bases). Germline CDR1 SGHTA, CDR2 FQGNSA. V was shortened by 5 bases and J by 0 bases, with 17 bases between the two germline ends. The CDR3 totals 17 residues. The DNA of the CDR3 is TGTGCCAGCAGCGTATTAGGACTGAGGGTCTCCTACAATGAGCAGTTCTTC. It translates to CASSVLGLRVSYNEQFF. Supplemented by reference TRBV7-2 and TRBJ2-1, the full variable domain reads GAGVSQSPSNKVTEKGKDVELRCDPISGHTALYWYRQSLGQGLEFLIYFQGNSAPDKSGLPSDRFSAERTGGSVSTLTIQRTQQEDSAVYLCASSVLGLRVSYNEQFFGPGTRLTVL.

On this clonotype itself: This sequence may be a read error, since a much larger clone differs from it by one base. The rearrangement uses TRBV5-6 and TRBJ2-7; D possibly uses TRBD1 or TRBD2 (5 bases each). CDR3 size: 13 residues. From germline, CDR1 is SGHDT and CDR2 YYEEEE. This CDR3 reads CASNFPRMGVPRF. Written as DNA, the CDR3 is TGTGCCAGCAACTTCCCCCGGATGGGGGTGCCTCGCTTC. The full variable domain, its missing parts supplied by reference TRBV5-6 and TRBJ2-7, is DAGVTQSPTHLIKTRGQQVTLRCSPKSGHDTVSWYQQALGQGPQFIFQYYEEEERQRGNFPDRFSGHQFPNYSSELNVNALLLGDSALYLCASNFPRMGVPRFGPGTRLTVT.

The chain uses TRBV28 and TRBJ2-7; a possible D gene is TRBD2 (5 bases). The ends were cut back, 1 base at V and 0 bases at J, with 13 bases in the middle. Germline CDR1 and CDR2: MDHEN and SYDVKM. The length of the CDR3 is 16 residues. The CDR3 is CASSLFGVGSSYEQYF. In DNA form, the CDR3 reads TGTGCCAGCAGTTTATTCGGCGTGGGGAGCTCCTACGAGCAGTACTTC.

The J gene is TRBJ2-7, the V gene TRBV5-1, with D hard to call. The CDR3 totals 17 residues. Trimming took 4 bases from V and 3 from J, leaving 23 bases between them. CDR1 and CDR2 from the germline V gene are SGHRS and YFSETQ. DNA of the CDR3: TGCGCCAGCAGCCCCTATAGTGCTGGGCTATATGACTACGAGCAGTACTTC. Translating it yields CASSPYSAGLYDYEQYF.

This clonotype was detected once. Possible read error: a much larger clone is one base away. V and J are TRBV7-6 and TRBJ1-1, with a tentative D call TRBD1 (6 bases). The CDR3 totals 13 residues. The germline V gene encodes CDR1 SGHVS and CDR2 FNYEAQ. The CDR3 sequence is CASSSRGVTGAFF. Written as DNA, the CDR3 is TGTGCCAGCAGCTCCAGGGGAGTCACTGGAGCTTTCTTT.

This clonotype was detected many times. V gene TRBV27 combines with J gene TRBJ2-7, with 9 bases lining up with TRBD1. The CDR3 contains 13 residues. Germline V gene lookup returns CDR1 MNHEY and CDR2 SMNVEV (reference sequence). Trimming cost V 8 bases and J 3 bases; bases outside gene matches: 5. This chain's CDR3 is CASARQGDYEQYF. The CDR3 DNA is TGTGCCAGCGCCCGACAGGGGGACTACGAGCAGTACTTC.

There are a few counts of this clonotype. V gene TRBV7-3 combines with J gene TRBJ2-1; 9 bases are shared with TRBD2. The CDR3 contains 17 residues. Germline V CDR1 and CDR2: SGHTA, FQGTGA. After removal of 5 bases from V and 2 bases from J, the junction contained 10 bases not matched to a gene. This CDR3 is CASSPMGGGRAYNEQFF. The CDR3 nucleotides are TGTGCCAGCAGCCCAATGGGGGGCGGGAGGGCCTACAATGAGCAGTTCTTC.

Regarding this clonotype: A read error may account for a junction end that differs from germline. The rearrangement links TRBV19 to TRBJ2-1; 12 nucleotides align to TRBD1. This CDR3 has 12 amino acids. Germline CDR1 LNHDA, CDR2 SQIVND (reference sequence). The CDR3 loop reads CATGQGASERFF. In nucleotides, the CDR3 is TGTGCCACGGGACAGGGGGCGAGTGAGCGGTTCTTC.

This clonotype was recorded at least ten times. The gene calls are TRBV20-1 and TRBJ2-4; TRBD1 or TRBD2 may be the D gene (5 bases each). Trimming pared 1 base from V and 0 bases from J, leaving 7 bases between. CDR1 is DFQATT and CDR2 is SNEGSKA in the germline V gene (reference sequence). CDR3 length equals 14 residues. DNA of the CDR3: TGCAGTGCTAGAGGAGGGGTAGCCAAAAACATTCAGTACTTC. Amino acid sequence: CSARGGVAKNIQYF.